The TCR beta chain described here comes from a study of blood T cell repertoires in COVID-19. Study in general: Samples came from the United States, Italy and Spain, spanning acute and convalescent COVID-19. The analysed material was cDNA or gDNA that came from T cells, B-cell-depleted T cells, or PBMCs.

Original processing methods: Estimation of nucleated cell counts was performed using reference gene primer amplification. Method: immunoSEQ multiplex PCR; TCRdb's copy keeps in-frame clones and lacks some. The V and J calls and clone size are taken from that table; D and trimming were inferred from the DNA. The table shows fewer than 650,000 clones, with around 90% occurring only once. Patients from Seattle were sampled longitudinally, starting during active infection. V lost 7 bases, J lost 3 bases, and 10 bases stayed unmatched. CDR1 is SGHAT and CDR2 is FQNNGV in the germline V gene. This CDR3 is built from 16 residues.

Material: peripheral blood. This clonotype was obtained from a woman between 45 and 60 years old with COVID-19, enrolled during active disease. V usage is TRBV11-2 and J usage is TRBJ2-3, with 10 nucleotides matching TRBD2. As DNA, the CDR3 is TGTGCCAGCACCCTGGGGGCTAGCGGGGGAACAGATACGCAGTATTTT. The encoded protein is CASTLGASGGTDTQYF.